This T cell receptor (beta chain) was sequenced in a study of a mutant IDH1 vaccine in newly diagnosed glioma. Stated time point: baseline, week 1 (first vaccination visit). Treatment defined: pre-vaccination baseline after standard-of-care therapy. Using immunoSEQ multiplex PCR, the repertoire was profiled, and TCRdb retains in-frame clones only, with some absent. This sample has about 92,000 clones, with 83% found just once. This clonotype was obtained from a woman in her fifties or sixties with glioma. The sample consisted of PBMCs, taken from a glioma patient treated with radiotherapy, temozolomide or both.

The CDR3 loop is CASSLSDSEETQYF. The CDR3 DNA sequence: TGCGCCAGCAGCTTGTCAGACAGTGAAGAGACCCAGTACTTC. V gene TRBV5-1 combines with J gene TRBJ2-5, with D perhaps matching TRBD1 (5 bases). Germline values: CDR1 SGHRS, CDR2 YFSETQ. Trimming removed 1 base at V and 3 bases at J, with 10 bases between. This CDR3 has 14 amino acids.